This T cell receptor beta chain was recorded in a study of human T cells and chemical hapten exposure. Study details: Weekly scalp doses of diphenylcyclopropenone were given to patients during the roughly 25-week study.

This clonotype has just a few counts. Its target is not known. Overall study results and limits: The study found that DPC sensitization did not change TCRs above 1 in 1000 frequency.

Attachment of unique molecular identifiers to individual cDNA molecules was performed in the library. Methods used by the authors: The median was roughly 100,000 TCRs per sample, ranging roughly 23,224 to 750,000. TCRdb re-called the RACE reads through MiXCR, storing one row per CDR3 protein. The V and J calls, along with clone size, are taken from TCRdb and not from the paper's own processing. The data show 95,000 to 150,000 distinct CDR3 sequences, with around an eighth seen just once and 2.5% to 3.5% held by the top ten. The sample's time point: pre-sensitization, week 0. Treatment indicated: therapeutic diphenylcyclopropenone sensitization with weekly scalp DPC. After removal of 8 bases from V and 4 bases from J, the junction contained 12 bases not matched to a gene. Germline V gives CDR1 WSHSY, CDR2 SAAADI. The CDR3 consists of 16 residues.

The source was whole blood, collected in connection with sensitization to the hapten diphenylcyclopropenone (DPC). This clonotype was obtained from a woman aged 18 to 35 with alopecia areata. Some clones in this sample may be carry-over from other donors' samples. The chain employs TRBV10-2 and TRBJ2-3; 10 bases match TRBD2. The CDR3 DNA follows: TGCGCCAGCCGCCCTTGGCCTAGCGGGGGACCAGATACGCAGTATTTT. The encoded protein is CASRPWPSGGPDTQYF.